This T cell receptor (beta chain) was sequenced for a study of patients and donors after allogeneic stem cell transplantation (dated by TCRdb to 2019 to 2021). The germline V gene yields SQVTM for CDR1 and ANQGSEA for CDR2. The CDR3 covers 13 residues, taking in both the cysteine and the phenylalanine. This entry keeps only the CDR3 DNA: 39 bases, framed from base 1. V sheds 0 bases and J sheds 2 bases, leaving 7 bases between their ends. The library was made by RT-PCR. Sequencing used a NextSeq 550. Through fastp at Q25 and MiXCR, TCRdb rebuilt clones from the public reads, retaining in-frame beta chains. Each CDR3 protein gets just one entry, which takes the most common genes and DNA from the rows behind it. This sample is represented by over 350,000 distinct CDR3 sequences; roughly 16% of them were singletons. Of the sample, just over 7% falls within the top ten clones. This clonotype was recorded many times. Its antigen specificity is not known. Base qualities are not provided; no much larger clone lies one nucleotide away.

The sequenced material came from blood, either unsorted or a sorted T cell fraction (not recorded which). The clonotype comes from a human donor who was either an allogeneic HSCT recipient or a stem cell or donor lymphocyte infusion donor (not recorded which). It is not recorded whose cells these are; they may come from a transplant donor. Recombination linked TRBV29-1 to TRBJ1-2; the D gene is not confidently resolved. The bases read TGCAGCGTTGAAGAAGAGGTCAACTATGGCTACACCTTC. Its product reads: CSVEEEVNYGYTF.